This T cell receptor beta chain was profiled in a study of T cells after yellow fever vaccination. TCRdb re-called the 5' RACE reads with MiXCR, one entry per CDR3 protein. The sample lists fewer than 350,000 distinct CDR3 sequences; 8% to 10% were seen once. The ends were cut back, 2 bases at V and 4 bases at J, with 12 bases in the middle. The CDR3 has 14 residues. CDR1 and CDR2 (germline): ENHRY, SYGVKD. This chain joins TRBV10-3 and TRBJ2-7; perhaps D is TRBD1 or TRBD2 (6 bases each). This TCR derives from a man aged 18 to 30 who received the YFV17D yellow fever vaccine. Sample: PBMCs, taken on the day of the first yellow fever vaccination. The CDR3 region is CAISEGGAGYEQYV. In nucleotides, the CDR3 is TGTGCCATCAGTGAGGGGGGCGCGGGGTACGAGCAGTACGTC.